One sample yielded the 30 T cell receptor beta chains listed below, sequenced in a study of T cell responses to AZD1222 COVID-19 vaccine. The repertoire was sequenced with immunoSEQ multiplex PCR; TCRdb's copy has only in-frame clones and lacks some. This sample contains over 140,000 clones. Sequencing was done on a sample of peripheral blood. The receptors were gathered from an adult in good health.

The chain couples TRBV25-1 to TRBJ1-5; TRBD1 matches at 9 bases. The CDR3 spans 15 residues. Germline CDR1 MGHDK, CDR2 SYGVNS. Trimming at V came to 2 bases and at J to 5 bases, leaving 4 bases not matched to a gene. Written as DNA, the CDR3 is TGTGCCAGCAGTGAAGGGGACAGGGACTATCAGCCCCAGCATTTT. This codes for CASSEGDRDYQPQHF.

The chain recombines TRBV3-1 (or the pseudogene TRBV3-2) with TRBJ1-1; D is uncertain. CDR1 is LGHDT and CDR2 is YNNKEL in the germline V gene (reference sequence). Trimming removed 1 base from V and 5 bases from J, with 11 bases in between. The CDR3 has 14 residues. As DNA, the CDR3 is TGTGCCAGCAGCCAAGGGGTAGGGAGGACTGAAGCTTTCTTT. It specifies CASSQGVGRTEAFF.

The V call is TRBV9, the J call TRBJ2-3, with TRBD2 matching 12 bases. J lost 0 bases, V lost 0 bases, and 5 bases had no gene match. The length of the CDR3 is 18 residues. Germline assignment: CDR1 SGDLS and CDR2 YYNGEE. This chain's CDR3 is CASSVDRLAGESTDTQYF. CDR3 coding DNA: TGTGCCAGCAGCGTAGATCGACTAGCGGGGGAGAGCACAGATACGCAGTATTTT.

Written as DNA, the CDR3 is TGCGCCAGCAGCTTGGTCCTAGAGAATGAGCAGTTCTTC. Translated, it gives CASSLVLENEQFF. The chain recombines TRBV5-1 with TRBJ2-1, with D uncertain. CDR1 SGHRS and CDR2 YFSETQ come from the germline V gene. Trimming shortened V by 0 bases and J by 7 bases, and 8 bases separated the two germline ends. The CDR3 covers 13 residues.

The J gene is TRBJ2-3, the V gene TRBV15, with TRBD1 as a possible D gene (6 bases). There are 15 residues in the CDR3. Per germline, CDR1 LNHNV and CDR2 YYDKDF (reference sequence). The V gene lost 2 bases and the J gene lost 2 bases, with 11 bases spanning the gap. The CDR3: CATSRIQGLTDTQYF. The CDR3 DNA follows: TGTGCCACCAGCAGAATACAGGGCCTCACAGATACGCAGTATTTT.

J is TRBJ1-5 and V is TRBV28; TRBD1 agrees at 8 bases. The V and J ends lost 9 bases and 2 bases, in that order; junction bases with no gene match: 12. This CDR3 contains 16 residues. The V gene's germline CDR1 is MDHEN and CDR2 SYDVKM. The CDR3 DNA reads as TGTGCCAGTACATCTCGGACAGGGCAGCGCAATCAGCCCCAGCATTTT. Amino acid sequence: CASTSRTGQRNQPQHF.

The chain recombines TRBV7-9 with TRBJ2-6; 7 bases line up with TRBD1. In germline, CDR1 is SEHNR, CDR2 FQNEAQ (reference sequence). V lost 1 base, J lost 0 bases, and 6 bases stayed unmatched. The CDR3 spans 18 residues. The CDR3 loop reads CASSLGQGKSSGANVLTF. CDR3 coding DNA: TGTGCCAGCAGCTTAGGACAGGGAAAGAGCTCTGGGGCCAACGTCCTGACTTTC.

V and J are TRBV4-1 and TRBJ2-5, with TRBD1 identical over 9 bases. The germline V gene has CDR1 MGHRA and CDR2 YSYEKL. The CDR3 length is 15 residues. Trimming cost V 1 base and J 4 bases; bases outside gene matches: 4. CDR3 loop: CASSQVWDRAETQYF. The CDR3 DNA reads TGCGCCAGCAGCCAAGTCTGGGACAGGGCAGAGACCCAGTACTTC.

This chain uses TRBV10-1 with TRBJ2-3; 9 nucleotides line up with TRBD2. V trimming: 2 bases; J trimming: 4 bases; junction bases outside the gene matches: 7. The germline CDR1 and CDR2 sequences are WNHNN and SYGVQD (reference sequence). The CDR3 is made up of 16 amino acids. The DNA for the CDR3 is TGCGCCAGCAGTGAGAGCGGAGCGGGGGGTGCAGATACGCAGTATTTT. It codes for CASSESGAGGADTQYF.

The chain recombines TRBV19 with TRBJ2-3; 8 bases line up with TRBD1. Germline V gene lookup returns CDR1 LNHDA and CDR2 SQIVND (reference sequence). After removal of 9 bases from V and 0 bases from J, the junction contained 8 bases not matched to a gene. CDR3 length: 15 amino acids. The CDR3 loop reads CASKRQGPSTDTQYF. CDR3 nucleotide sequence: TGTGCCAGCAAAAGACAGGGGCCTAGCACAGATACGCAGTATTTT.

This rearrangement joins TRBV27 to TRBJ2-3; D is possibly TRBD2 (5 bases). Germline lookup yields CDR1 MNHEY and CDR2 SMNVEV (reference sequence). V shed 5 bases and J shed 7 bases, with 16 bases lying between them. The CDR3 spans 14 residues. CDR3 loop: CASSMGAGLHTQYF. CDR3 sequence (DNA): TGTGCCAGCAGTATGGGAGCTGGGTTGCATACGCAGTATTTT.

The chain couples TRBV6-2 or TRBV6-3 to TRBJ2-7; 7 bases agree with TRBD2. There are 12 residues in the CDR3. Germline CDR1 and CDR2: MNHEY and SVGEGT. The J segment lost 6 bases and the V segment lost 2 bases, leaving 1 base of the junction unmatched. The CDR3 reads CASSYERGEQYF. For the CDR3, the DNA is TGTGCCAGCAGTTACGAGCGGGGCGAGCAGTACTTC.

The gene calls are TRBV6-6 and TRBJ1-2; 7 positions agree with TRBD1. Germline CDR1 and CDR2: MNHNY and SVGAGI (reference sequence). The CDR3 is 15 amino acids. V was clipped by 0 bases and J by 8 bases; unmatched bases: 9. This chain's CDR3 is CASSYSHEGAFGYTF. The CDR3, as DNA: TGTGCCAGCAGTTACTCGCACGAGGGGGCGTTCGGCTACACCTTC.

This chain joins TRBV2 and TRBJ2-1; no clear D. V lost 6 bases and J 4 bases, leaving 10 bases between the germline ends. Germline CDR1 reads SNHLY; CDR2 reads FYNNEI. CDR3 size: 13 residues. CDR3 sequence: CASRELGYNEQFF. Written as DNA, the CDR3 is TGTGCCAGCAGAGAACTGGGTTACAATGAGCAGTTCTTC.

The V and J genes are TRBV15 and TRBJ2-2, with D tentatively TRBD1 or TRBD2 (5 bases each). Germline CDR1 and CDR2: LNHNV and YYDKDF (reference sequence). V lost 0 bases, J lost 0 bases, and 8 bases lay in between. The CDR3 extends over 16 amino acids. The DNA of the CDR3 is TGTGCCACCAGCAGAGAGGGGACGACGAACACCGGGGAGCTGTTTTTT. Its protein product is CATSREGTTNTGELFF.

The chain has TRBV7-2 and TRBJ1-3; 9 bases align to TRBD1. V lost 5 bases, J lost 3 bases, and 8 bases stayed unmatched. The CDR3 length is 16 residues. CDR1 SGHTA and CDR2 FQGNSA come from the germline V gene. The CDR3 here is CASSPPGQGSGNTIYF. The CDR3 bases are TGTGCCAGCAGCCCCCCGGGACAGGGTAGTGGAAACACCATATATTTT.

The chain carries TRBV6-8 and TRBJ1-3; a weak D match, TRBD1 (6 bases). V lost 6 bases, J lost 0 bases, and 21 bases lay in between. Per the germline V gene, CDR1 is MNHGY and CDR2 is SAAAGT. The CDR3 has 18 residues. CDR3 amino acids: CASSRQALPSNSGNTIYF. The CDR3 nucleotides read TGTGCCAGCAGCCGACAGGCGCTACCCTCTAACTCTGGAAACACCATATATTTT.

The CDR3 loop reads CSVVETGGYVVGYTF. The CDR3 DNA reads TGCAGCGTTGTTGAGACAGGAGGATATGTAGTGGGCTACACCTTC. The J gene is TRBJ1-2, the V gene TRBV29-1; the D gene is possibly TRBD1 (6 bases). The germline gives CDR1 SQVTM, CDR2 ANQGSEA. The CDR3 spans 15 residues. V shed 4 bases and J shed 8 bases, with 23 bases lying between them.

V is TRBV5-4 and J is TRBJ1-4, with D tentatively TRBD1 (6 bases). The CDR3 is made up of 13 amino acids. With 5 bases removed from V and 7 bases from J, the gap between germline ends came to 12 bases. Per germline, CDR1 SGHNT and CDR2 YYREEE (reference sequence). The CDR3 DNA reads TGTGCCAGCAGTTCGGGGGCGAGTGAAAAACTGTTTTTT. Translating it yields CASSSGASEKLFF.

The rearrangement links TRBV6-5 to TRBJ2-1, with TRBD1 as a possible D gene (5 bases). The ends were cut back, 2 bases at V and 6 bases at J, with 17 bases in the middle. CDR1 and CDR2 (germline): MNHEY, SVGAGI. This CDR3 region has 16 residues. The CDR3 is CASSYRTLKDPNEQFF. The CDR3 bases are TGTGCCAGCAGTTACCGGACACTAAAAGATCCCAATGAGCAGTTCTTC.

The rearrangement uses TRBV7-9 and TRBJ2-7, with D possibly matching TRBD2 (6 bases). Germline lookup yields CDR1 SEHNR and CDR2 FQNEAQ (reference sequence). Between the trimmed V and J ends, which lost 1 base and 0 bases, there was a span of 10 bases. CDR3 length: 15 amino acids. The CDR3 nucleotides read TGTGCCAGCAGCTTAGTAGGCGGGGCCTCCTACGAGCAGTACTTC. This sequence encodes CASSLVGGASYEQYF.

This rearrangement joins TRBV19 to TRBJ1-3, with 9 positions matching TRBD1. With 8 bases clipped from V and 1 base from J, the junction kept 9 bases outside the gene matches. The CDR3 is 16 amino acids. Germline-derived CDR1 and CDR2 are LNHDA and SQIVND (reference sequence). CDR3 bases: TGTGCCAGTGGGCCGGGACAGGGCTCTTCTGGAAACACCATATATTTT. Amino acid sequence: CASGPGQGSSGNTIYF.

This CDR3 reads CARSIRDRSPYEQYF. CDR3 DNA: TGTGCCAGAAGCATCCGGGACCGTAGCCCCTACGAGCAGTACTTC. V and J are TRBV5-3 and TRBJ2-7; D may correspond to TRBD1 or TRBD2 (5 bases each). TRBV5-3 is an open reading frame, and its role is uncertain. V lost 4 bases to trimming and J lost 2 bases, with 16 bases between them. CDR3 length: 15 amino acids.

The rearrangement uses TRBV7-3 and TRBJ2-5; D could derive from TRBD1 or TRBD2 (5 bases each). Germline V gene sequence: CDR1 SGHTA, CDR2 FQGTGA. V was pared by 5 bases and J by 0 bases, with 7 bases between. The CDR3 length is 13 residues. The CDR3, as DNA: TGTGCCAGCAGCCGGGGCCACCAAGAGACCCAGTACTTC. Its protein is CASSRGHQETQYF.

J is TRBJ2-7 and V is TRBV18, with 8 bases lining up with TRBD1. The CDR3 consists of 16 residues. The V gene end was trimmed by 6 bases and the J gene end by 4 bases; junction bases not matched to a gene: 14. In germline, CDR1 is KGHSH, CDR2 LQKENI. The DNA for the CDR3 is TGTGCCAGCTCTTCGTCGACAGGGGTACTCCGATACGAGCAGTACTTC. This translates into CASSSSTGVLRYEQYF.

V gene TRBV19 combines with J gene TRBJ2-3; tentatively, D is TRBD2 (6 bases). Trimming shortened V by 0 bases and J by 0 bases, and 13 bases separated the two germline ends. In germline, CDR1 is LNHDA, CDR2 SQIVND (reference sequence). This CDR3 is built from 17 residues. The CDR3: CASSIDPGRSSTDTQYF. CDR3 in DNA: TGTGCCAGTAGTATAGACCCCGGGAGATCTAGCACAGATACGCAGTATTTT. The whole variable domain, filled in from reference TRBV19 and TRBJ2-3, reads DGGITQSPKYLFRKEGQNVTLSCEQNLNHDAMYWYRQDPGQGLRLIYYSQIVNDFQKGDIAEGYSVSREKKESFPLTVTSAQKNPTAFYLCASSIDPGRSSTDTQYFGPGTRLTVL.

The chain is built from TRBV5-6 and TRBJ2-4; 9 bases are a match to TRBD1. The CDR3 loop spans 18 amino acids. The germline V gene has CDR1 SGHDT and CDR2 YYEEEE. With 3 bases clipped from V and 9 bases from J, the junction kept 19 bases outside the gene matches. CDR3 in DNA: TGTGCCAGCAGCTCCTGGACAGGGGCAACCCTCCGGGAACGCATTCAGTACTTC. This translates into CASSSWTGATLRERIQYF. The entire variable domain, with the rest obtained from reference TRBV5-6 and TRBJ2-4, is as follows: DAGVTQSPTHLIKTRGQQVTLRCSPKSGHDTVSWYQQALGQGPQFIFQYYEEEERQRGNFPDRFSGHQFPNYSSELNVNALLLGDSALYLCASSSWTGATLRERIQYFGAGTRLSVL.

The chain recombines TRBV9 with TRBJ1-1, with 11 bases fitting TRBD1. CDR1 and CDR2 from the germline V gene are SGDLS and YYNGEE. With 4 bases clipped from V and 5 bases from J, the junction kept 4 bases outside the gene matches. This CDR3 has 14 amino acids. Here the CDR3 DNA reads TGTGCCAGCAGCCCAGGACAGGGGGCAACTGAAGCTTTCTTT. Translated, it gives CASSPGQGATEAFF.

The chain has TRBV7-9 and TRBJ1-2; 8 bases map to TRBD1. The CDR3 spans 14 residues. The germline V gene has CDR1 SEHNR and CDR2 FQNEAQ (reference sequence). The trim removed 5 bases at V and 4 bases at J, leaving 6 bases unmatched. The CDR3 sequence is CASSPMDRVYGYTF. Here the CDR3 DNA reads TGTGCCAGCAGCCCAATGGACAGGGTCTATGGCTACACCTTC.

Concerning this clone itself: The same CDR3 also results from other DNA sequences found in this sample. The chain is built from TRBV12-2 and TRBJ2-7; the table gives TRBD1 as D, unverified against the DNA. TRBV12-2 is annotated as a pseudogene. This CDR3 spans 16 amino acids. In DNA form, the CDR3 reads TGTGCAAGTCGACGCAGACCCGGGACAGAGGACTACGAACAGTACTTC. Translation: CASRRRPGTEDYEQYF.